This passage covers 20 T cell receptor beta chains from one sample sequenced in a study of cytomegalovirus exposure and HLA in healthy donors (dated by TCRdb to 2017 to 2019). The protocol used for the library was the immunoSEQ multiplex PCR assay. What TCRdb holds here is the immuneACCESS table cut down to in-frame rearrangements. Part of the clones is not present; checked against another copy, under half of the missing clones reflect an unresolved V gene, and the others are unexplained. Present in this sample are some 170,000 clones, 86% of which were seen just once. Approximately 2.1% of the sample is in the top ten clones. The sample taken for sequencing was PBMCs. These receptors came from a woman aged 18-29 years in good health and CMV-seronegative.

The chain links TRBV5-1 to TRBJ2-5, with D possibly matching TRBD2 (5 bases). V was clipped by 4 bases and J by 2 bases, with 6 bases between them. Germline CDR1 reads SGHRS; CDR2 reads YFSETQ. The CDR3 length is 12 residues. The CDR3 region is CASSGGQETQYF. CDR3 bases: TGCGCCAGCAGCGGCGGGCAAGAGACCCAGTACTTC.

V is TRBV9 and J is TRBJ2-3, with a tentative D call TRBD1 (5 bases). Germline CDR1 SGDLS, CDR2 YYNGEE. The CDR3 extends over 16 amino acids. Trimming took off 4 bases at V and 0 bases at J, with 15 bases between the two ends. The CDR3 sequence: CASSPRQSTSTDTQYF. CDR3 DNA sequence: TGTGCCAGCAGCCCTCGACAGTCAACTAGCACAGATACGCAGTATTTT.

In its sample, this clone was seen once. The chain joins TRBV19 to TRBJ1-2; 8 nucleotides agree with TRBD1. The CDR3 contains 14 residues. From germline, CDR1 is LNHDA and CDR2 SQIVND (reference sequence). After removal of 1 base from V and 4 bases from J, the junction contained 2 bases not matched to a gene. This chain's CDR3 is CASSIGDRPYGYTF. The DNA for the CDR3 is TGTGCCAGTAGTATAGGGGACAGGCCCTATGGCTACACCTTC.

J is TRBJ2-7 and V is TRBV5-5, with D tentatively TRBD2 (6 bases). CDR1 is SGHKS and CDR2 is YYEKEE in the germline V gene (reference sequence). The CDR3 runs 16 residues. Trimming pared 4 bases from V and 3 bases from J, leaving 20 bases between. The CDR3 DNA reads TGTGCCAGCAGCGCGAACTCCGGGACTCAGCTCTACGAGCAGTACTTC. The encoded protein is CASSANSGTQLYEQYF.

The count of this clone is one. The rearrangement uses TRBV7-2 and TRBJ2-5, with D hard to call. The CDR3 is 13 amino acids. V lost 10 bases and J lost 2, with 14 bases in between. Germline CDR1 and CDR2: SGHTA and FQGNSA. Here the CDR3 reads CAIGRGMQETQYF. As DNA, the CDR3 is TGTGCCATTGGAAGAGGCATGCAAGAGACCCAGTACTTC.

The chain links TRBV7-9 to TRBJ1-2, with D uncertain. V was pared by 5 bases and J by 11 bases, with 24 bases between. This CDR3 is built from 15 residues. Germline CDR1 is SEHNR and CDR2 is FQNEAQ (reference sequence). The CDR3, as DNA: TGTGCCAGCAGCCGCGAGGGCTTGGACCGACCTTATTACACCTTC. Translating it yields CASSREGLDRPYYTF.

V is TRBV7-3 and J is TRBJ1-1, with a possible D match to TRBD1 (5 bases). The CDR3 loop spans 13 amino acids. Per the germline V gene, CDR1 is SGHTA and CDR2 is FQGTGA. The germline V and J ends were trimmed by 5 bases and 1 base, with 8 bases remaining between them. The CDR3 DNA sequence: TGTGCCAGCAGCCCTACAGGGAACACTGAAGCTTTCTTT. The encoded protein is CASSPTGNTEAFF.

The rearrangement uses TRBV23-1 and TRBJ2-7; D is possibly TRBD1 (6 bases). TRBV23-1 is an ORF, with its function uncertain. The CDR3 has 16 residues. Deletions cut 4 bases from V and 2 bases from J, with 18 bases between. CDR3 sequence reads: CASSPAHGTLTYEQYF. Here the CDR3 DNA reads TGCGCCAGCAGTCCCGCCCACGGGACATTAACCTACGAGCAGTACTTC.

V usage is TRBV5-8 and J usage is TRBJ2-1; TRBD2 agrees at 10 bases. Per the germline V gene, CDR1 is SGHTS and CDR2 is YDEGEE. This CDR3 contains 18 residues. V shed 8 bases, J shed 0 bases, and the junction held 14 bases outside the gene matches. The CDR3 protein is CASRGASGGLSSYNEQFF. CDR3 DNA sequence: TGTGCCAGTCGAGGGGCTAGCGGGGGCCTAAGCTCCTACAATGAGCAGTTCTTC.

This clone is a singleton in its sample. The chain carries TRBV5-8 and TRBJ2-4; no clear D. This CDR3 contains 12 residues. Trimming removed 2 bases at V and 6 bases at J, with 6 bases between. Germline lookup yields CDR1 SGHTS and CDR2 YDEGEE. CDR3 sequence (DNA): TGTGCCAGCAGCTTTAGAACAAACATTCAGTACTTC. This encodes CASSFRTNIQYF.

The chain employs TRBV12-5 and TRBJ2-1; 9 nucleotides match TRBD2. With V trimmed by 0 bases and J by 10 bases, 10 bases remained unmatched. CDR3 length: 16 amino acids. Germline V gene lookup returns CDR1 LGHNT and CDR2 FRNRAP. As DNA, the CDR3 is TGTGCTAGTGGTTTGGTACAAGCGGGGGGCCGGCACGAGCAGTTCTTC. Translating it yields CASGLVQAGGRHEQFF.

The chain uses TRBV18 and TRBJ1-1; 7 bases map to TRBD1. There are 16 residues in the CDR3. J was trimmed by 0 bases and V by 3 bases; bases with no gene match: 7. Germline V CDR1 and CDR2: KGHSH, LQKENI. The CDR3 region is CASSPGTANMNTEAFF. The CDR3 DNA reads TGTGCCAGCTCACCCGGGACAGCAAACATGAACACTGAAGCTTTCTTT. The full variable domain, rest sourced from reference TRBV18 and TRBJ1-1, is NAGVMQNPRHLVRRRGQEARLRCSPMKGHSHVYWYRQLPEEGLKFMVYLQKENIIDESGMPKERFSAEFPKEGPSILRIQQVVRGDSAAYFCASSPGTANMNTEAFFGQGTRLTVV.

The rearrangement uses TRBV2 and TRBJ1-2; perhaps TRBD1 as D (5 bases). The CDR3 length is 13 residues. V gave up 6 bases and J gave up 8 bases, with 16 bases separating them. Germline CDR1 SNHLY, CDR2 FYNNEI. This chain's CDR3 is CASRDTGKGGYTF. The CDR3 DNA is TGTGCCAGCAGGGACACCGGCAAGGGCGGCTACACCTTC.

This chain joins TRBV29-1 and TRBJ1-2; D possibly corresponds to TRBD1 (5 bases). Looked up from germline, CDR1 is SQVTM and CDR2 is ANQGSEA. V was cut by 4 bases and J by 6 bases, with 6 bases left in between. The CDR3 consists of 10 residues. The CDR3 loop reads CSVGGDGYTF. As DNA, the CDR3 is TGCAGCGTTGGGGGGGATGGCTACACCTTC. Using reference TRBV29-1 and TRBJ1-2 for the parts outside the CDR3, the full variable domain is SAVISQKPSRDICQRGTSLTIQCQVDSQVTMMFWYRQQPGQSLTLIATANQGSEATYESGFVIDKFPISRPNLTFSTLTVSNMSPEDSSIYLCSVGGDGYTFGSGTRLTVV.

CDR3 in amino acids: CASSTDTEAFF. DNA of the CDR3: TGTGCCAGCAGTACTGACACTGAAGCTTTCTTT. The chain joins TRBV6-8 to TRBJ1-1; D remains unclear. Germline CDR1 is MNHGY and CDR2 is SAAAGT. With 5 bases removed from V and 3 bases from J, the gap between germline ends came to 4 bases. There are 11 residues in the CDR3.

This clone appeared once. This rearrangement joins TRBV6-1 to TRBJ2-7; 8 bases agree with TRBD1. This CDR3 has 15 amino acids. Germline CDR1 and CDR2: MNHNS and SASEGT. Trimming removed 7 bases from V and 4 bases from J; junction bases left unmatched: 12. CDR3 region: CASNWDRQTSYEQYF. The CDR3 coding sequence is TGTGCCAGCAATTGGGACAGGCAGACTTCTTACGAGCAGTACTTC.

This clone was seen a single time. Different DNA sequences within this sample yield the same CDR3. The rearrangement links TRBV18 to TRBJ1-1; maybe TRBD1 (5 bases). CDR1 KGHSH and CDR2 LQKENI come from the germline V gene. With 4 bases removed from V and 5 bases from J, the gap between germline ends came to 11 bases. This CDR3 comprises 13 residues. The CDR3 nucleotides read TGTGCCAGCTCACTTCAGGGAGGGACTGAAGCTTTCTTT. Its protein product is CASSLQGGTEAFF.

The chain recombines TRBV27 with TRBJ2-7, with D maybe TRBD1 (5 bases). The V end was cut by 5 bases, the J end by 5 bases, with 16 bases between. Germline V gives CDR1 MNHEY, CDR2 SMNVEV (reference sequence). This CDR3 has 14 amino acids. For the CDR3, the DNA is TGTGCCAGCAGTCCATTACAGGTCTTCCACGAGCAGTACTTC. Protein: CASSPLQVFHEQYF.

V usage is TRBV18 and J usage is TRBJ2-3, with D unclear. Trimming took 3 bases from V and 6 from J, leaving 7 bases between them. CDR3 length: 12 amino acids. Germline V gene lookup returns CDR1 KGHSH and CDR2 LQKENI. The DNA of the CDR3 is TGTGCCAGCTCACCCGAGGTTGATACGCAGTATTTT. It translates to CASSPEVDTQYF.

V usage is TRBV27 and J usage is TRBJ1-5; unclear D gene. The CDR3 totals 14 residues. Germline lookup yields CDR1 MNHEY and CDR2 SMNVEV (reference sequence). Between the trimmed V and J ends, which lost 5 bases and 4 bases, there was a span of 12 bases. The CDR3 sequence: CASSLYPYNQPQHF. In nucleotides, the CDR3 is TGTGCCAGCAGTCTCTACCCGTATAATCAGCCCCAGCATTTT.